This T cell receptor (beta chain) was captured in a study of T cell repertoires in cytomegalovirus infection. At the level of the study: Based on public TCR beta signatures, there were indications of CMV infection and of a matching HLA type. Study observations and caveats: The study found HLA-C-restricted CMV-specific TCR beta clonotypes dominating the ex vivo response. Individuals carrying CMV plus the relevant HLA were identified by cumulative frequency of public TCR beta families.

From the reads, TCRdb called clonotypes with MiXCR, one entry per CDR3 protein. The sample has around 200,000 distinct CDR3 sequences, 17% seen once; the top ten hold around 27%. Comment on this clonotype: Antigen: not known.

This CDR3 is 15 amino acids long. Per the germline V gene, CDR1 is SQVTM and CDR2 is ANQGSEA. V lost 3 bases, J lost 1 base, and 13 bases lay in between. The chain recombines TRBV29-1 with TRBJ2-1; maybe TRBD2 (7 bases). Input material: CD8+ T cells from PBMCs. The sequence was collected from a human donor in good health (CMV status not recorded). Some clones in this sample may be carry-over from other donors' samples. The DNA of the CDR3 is TGCAGCGTTGACGGAGGGGGGGATTCCTACAATGAGCAGTTCTTC. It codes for CSVDGGGDSYNEQFF.